Listed here are 5 T cell receptor beta chains from one sample, sequenced in a study of OX40 agonist ivuxolimab in advanced cancers. The method was immunoSEQ multiplex PCR; TCRdb's version includes in-frame clones alone and lacks a portion of them. The repertoire has about 67,000 clones, just over 90% of them found once; the top ten carry less than 2.5%. Sequenced material: CD4+ or CD8+ T cells sorted from blood, taken in a trial of the OX40 agonist ivuxolimab. The receptors derive from an adult with an advanced solid tumor such as melanoma, head and neck, liver or kidney cancer.

This clone came up once. This chain connects TRBV5-1 to TRBJ1-1, with D unclear. Trimming stripped 7 bases from V and 1 base from J, with 14 bases between. Looked up from germline, CDR1 is SGHRS and CDR2 is YFSETQ. CDR3 size: 14 residues. The CDR3 nucleotides read TGCGCCAGCTCCGGTGGTCACCAGAACACTGAAGCTTTCTTT. Its protein product is CASSGGHQNTEAFF.

The table lists this clone with a count of one. The chain recombines TRBV7-2 with TRBJ2-3; D is perhaps TRBD1 (5 bases). The germline V gene encodes CDR1 SGHTA and CDR2 FQGNSA. Trimming removed 6 bases at V and 0 bases at J, with 10 bases between. There are 14 residues in the CDR3. The CDR3 DNA reads TGTGCCAGCAGACGGACAAGTAGCACAGATACGCAGTATTTT. Translated, it gives CASRRTSSTDTQYF.

The chain combines TRBV19 with TRBJ1-5; D may be TRBD1 (6 bases). Trimming stripped 4 bases from V and 3 bases from J, with 13 bases between. This CDR3 region has 15 residues. Germline V gives CDR1 LNHDA, CDR2 SQIVND (reference sequence). This CDR3 reads CASSNGQFFNQPQHF. CDR3 coding DNA: TGTGCCAGTAGTAATGGACAGTTTTTCAATCAGCCCCAGCATTTT.

J is TRBJ2-2 and V is TRBV6-5, with 7 bases fitting TRBD1. V lost 5 bases and J lost 9; bases outside the gene matches: 12. The CDR3 consists of 15 residues. Germline assignment: CDR1 MNHEY and CDR2 SVGAGI. CDR3 DNA sequence: TGTGCCAGCAGTCGACAGGGAATAGGCGGCCGGGAGCTGTTTTTT. Its protein product is CASSRQGIGGRELFF.

This clone showed up just once. V and J are TRBV7-2 and TRBJ1-2; no clear D gene. Per germline, CDR1 SGHTA and CDR2 FQGNSA. The CDR3 spans 15 residues. Trimming removed 5 bases from V and 0 bases from J, with 13 bases in between. DNA of the CDR3: TGTGCCAGCAGCCTCCGGACGGTATCTAACTATGGCTACACCTTC. Encoded protein: CASSLRTVSNYGYTF.